A selection of T cell receptor beta chains follows, all from one sample in a study of blood T cell repertoires in COVID-19. TCRdb's copy holds only in-frame clones and misses some; the assay was immunoSEQ multiplex PCR. The sample has under 300,000 clones, approximately 83% seen once. Sequences were obtained from peripheral blood. These receptors came from a human donor in a cohort sampled during active COVID-19. Each CDR3 is given with its conserved first and last residue. The D gene is left open where the match is weak. Not every row has a clone size; where given, it reads once, few, many or a size class.

>TRBV5-6|TRBJ2-1|few|-
CASANEGGPYNEQFF
TGTGCCAGCGCCAACGAGGGGGGGCCCTACAATGAGCAGTTCTTC
>TRBV18|TRBJ2-5|-|TRBD2
CASSRLAGARETQYF
TGTGCCAGCTCACGACTAGCGGGGGCCAGGGAGACCCAGTACTTC
>TRBV28|TRBJ2-5|-|TRBD1
CASSQPGTGGETQYF
TGTGCCAGCAGTCAACCCGGGACAGGAGGAGAGACCCAGTACTTC
>TRBV19|TRBJ2-1|-|TRBD1
CASSTWTGFNEQFF
TGTGCCAGTAGTACTTGGACAGGGTTCAATGAGCAGTTCTTC
>TRBV5-6|TRBJ1-2|-|-
CASTLDSRYGYTF
TGTGCCAGCACCCTGGACAGTCGTTATGGCTACACCTTC
>TRBV7-9|TRBJ2-1|-|TRBD1
CASSLKDRAYNEQFF
TGTGCCAGCAGCTTGAAGGACAGGGCCTACAATGAGCAGTTCTTC
>TRBV10-3|TRBJ2-7|-|TRBD2
CAISGTSGGVRYEQYF
TGTGCCATCAGTGGGACTAGCGGAGGAGTACGCTACGAGCAGTACTTC
>TRBV6-5|TRBJ1-1|-|TRBD1
CATRTGGTDKLEAFF
TGTGCCACACGGACAGGGGGTACCGATAAGCTTGAAGCTTTCTTT
>TRBV5-1|TRBJ2-1|once|-
CASSLRLLSYEQFF
TGCGCCAGCAGCTTGCGACTTCTCTCTTATGAGCAGTTCTTC
>TRBV7-2|TRBJ2-2|-|TRBD1
CASSPRTGWLFF
TGTGCCAGCAGCCCCCGGACAGGGTGGCTGTTTTTT
>TRBV6-2/TRBV6-3|TRBJ1-1|once|TRBD1
CASTPAPGGITEAFF
TGTGCCAGCACCCCCGCGCCAGGGGGCATCACTGAAGCTTTCTTT
>TRBV7-2|TRBJ2-1|-|-
CASSLGEVNEQFF
TGTGCCAGCAGCTTAGGTGAGGTCAATGAGCAGTTCTTC
>TRBV7-2|TRBJ2-7|-|TRBD2
CASTFLREGREQYF
TGTGCCAGCACCTTTTTGCGGGAGGGCCGCGAGCAGTACTTC
>TRBV5-1|TRBJ2-3|-|TRBD2
CASSLGTSGRDTQYF
TGCGCCAGCAGCTTGGGGACTAGCGGGAGAGATACGCAGTATTTT
>TRBV19|TRBJ2-1|-|-
CASTRGGGNTVYNEQFF
TGTGCCAGTACCAGAGGTGGGGGGAATACGGTCTACAATGAGCAGTTCTTC
>TRBV18|TRBJ1-3|-|-
CASSPRGGAPGNTIYF
TGTGCCAGCTCACCACGTGGGGGGGCGCCTGGAAACACCATATATTTT
>TRBV7-2|TRBJ2-7|few|TRBD2
CASSRGRVYEQYF
TGTGCCAGCAGCCGGGGGAGGGTCTACGAGCAGTACTTC
>TRBV12-5|TRBJ1-2|-|-
CASAPVEDYGYTF
TGTGCTAGTGCTCCTGTAGAGGACTATGGCTACACCTTC
>TRBV7-9|TRBJ1-3|-|-
CASSSMETGNTIYF
TGTGCCAGCAGCTCCATGGAGACTGGAAACACCATATATTTT
>TRBV24-1|TRBJ2-7|-|-
CATSEANVQYF
TGTGCCACCAGTGAGGCCAATGTGCAGTACTTC
>TRBV19|TRBJ2-7|-|-
CASSTLTRGYYEQYF
TGTGCCAGTAGTACCCTCACCCGAGGGTACTACGAGCAGTACTTC
>TRBV28|TRBJ2-4|-|-
CASRFTGGKNIQYF
TGTGCCAGCAGATTCACCGGAGGCAAAAACATTCAGTACTTC
>TRBV5-4|TRBJ1-1|-|-
CASSLVGGEAFF
TGTGCCAGCAGCTTGGTAGGGGGTGAAGCTTTCTTT
>TRBV18|TRBJ2-1|-|-
CASSPPGQYNEQFF
TGTGCCAGCTCACCACCTGGACAGTACAATGAGCAGTTCTTC
>TRBV7-8|TRBJ1-1|-|-
CASSLSGNTEAFF
TGTGCCAGCAGCTTATCAGGGAACACTGAAGCTTTCTTT